The text below deals with one T cell receptor beta chain. An end of the junction differs from the germline gene, which may be a read error. After template switching added a universal primer site, the resulting cDNA carried unique molecular identifiers. One entry per CDR3 protein, called by TCRdb with MiXCR from the 5' RACE reads. The data show hundreds of thousands of distinct CDR3 sequences, 21% seen once. The source of the sample is a study of identical twins. The same data also went into a second study, on T cells expressing NK-cell markers. Per that paper: Topping the CD3+CD56-NKG2C+ fraction as well were these clonotypes, in several donors. The study left the HCMV specificity of expanded NKG2C+ T cell clones unresolved.

Sequenced sample: PBMCs. The clonotype originates from a woman in her late teens or twenties in good health.

This CDR3 is CASSYSNGGARSF. Written as DNA, the CDR3 is TGTGCCAGCAGTTACTCGAACGGAGGCGCCCGGAGCTTC. This chain connects TRBV6-5 to TRBJ2-5, with D possibly TRBD2 on 5 matching bases. Germline V gene data show CDR1 as MNHEY and CDR2 as SVGAGI. The length of the CDR3 is 13 residues.